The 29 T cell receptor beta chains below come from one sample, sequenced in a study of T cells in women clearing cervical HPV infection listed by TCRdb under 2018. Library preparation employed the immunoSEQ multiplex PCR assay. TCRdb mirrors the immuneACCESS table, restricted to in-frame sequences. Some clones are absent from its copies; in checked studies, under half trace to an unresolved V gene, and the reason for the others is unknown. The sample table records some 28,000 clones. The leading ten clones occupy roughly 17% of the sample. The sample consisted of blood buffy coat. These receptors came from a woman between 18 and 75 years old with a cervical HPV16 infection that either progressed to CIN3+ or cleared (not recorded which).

The CDR3 sequence: CASLGSGGYEQYF. The CDR3 DNA, read in part, is TGTGCCAGCCTTGGTAGCGGGGGGTACGAG. The chain recombines TRBV7-2 with TRBJ2-7, with TRBD2 matching over 10 bases. Sequencing ends 3 residues short of the CDR3 end; the germline J gene provides the rest. The CDR3 totals 13 residues. The trim removed 8 bases at V and 4 bases at J, leaving 5 bases unmatched. From germline, CDR1 is SGHTA and CDR2 FQGNSA. Full variable domain (remainder filled in from reference TRBV7-2 and TRBJ2-7): GAGVSQSPSNKVTEKGKDVELRCDPISGHTALYWYRQSLGQGLEFLIYFQGNSAPDKSGLPSDRFSAERTGGSVSTLTIQRTQQEDSAVYLCASLGSGGYEQYFGPGTRLTVT.

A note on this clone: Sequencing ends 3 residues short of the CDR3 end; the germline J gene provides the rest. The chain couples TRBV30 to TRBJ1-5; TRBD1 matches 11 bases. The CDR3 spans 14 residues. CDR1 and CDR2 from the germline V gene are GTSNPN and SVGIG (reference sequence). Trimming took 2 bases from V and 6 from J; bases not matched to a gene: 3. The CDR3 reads CAWSPGQGGQPQHF. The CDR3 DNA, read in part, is TGTGCCTGGAGTCCGGGACAGGGGGGTCAGCCC.

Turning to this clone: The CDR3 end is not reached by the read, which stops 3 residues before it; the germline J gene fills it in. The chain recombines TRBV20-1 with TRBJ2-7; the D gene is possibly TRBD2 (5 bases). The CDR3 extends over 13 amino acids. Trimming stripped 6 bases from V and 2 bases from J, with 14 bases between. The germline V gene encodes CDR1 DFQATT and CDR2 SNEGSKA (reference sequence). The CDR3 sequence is CSASRLAAYEQYF. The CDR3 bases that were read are TGCAGTGCAAGTCGCCTAGCCGCCTACGAG.

This chain's CDR3 is CASSWGQGRIETAFF. The CDR3 bases that were read are TGTGCCAGCAGCTGGGGACAGGGAAGGATCGAGACC. The chain uses TRBV7-9 and TRBJ1-1; 9 bases fit TRBD1. The read comes to an end 3 residues before the CDR3 does, leaving the germline J gene to fill in the end. The CDR3 is 15 residues long. Germline assignment: CDR1 SEHNR and CDR2 FQNEAQ (reference sequence).

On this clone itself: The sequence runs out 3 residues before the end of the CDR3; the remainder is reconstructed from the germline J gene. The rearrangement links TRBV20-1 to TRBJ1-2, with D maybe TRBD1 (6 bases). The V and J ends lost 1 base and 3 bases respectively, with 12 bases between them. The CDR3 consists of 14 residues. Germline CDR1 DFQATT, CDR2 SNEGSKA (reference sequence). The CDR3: CSARGGGGDYGYTF. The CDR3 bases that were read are TGCAGTGCTAGAGGAGGAGGGGGGGACTATGGC.

Partial CDR3 DNA: TGTGCCAGCTCACCCGCGGGGTACACAGATACC. Its translation: CASSPAGYTDT. The full CDR3 is CASSPAGYTDTYTF. This rearrangement joins TRBV18 to TRBJ1-2; D call uncertain. The DNA ends 3 residues before the CDR3 does, and the rest of the CDR3 is filled in from the germline J gene. This CDR3 has 14 amino acids. Germline CDR1 reads KGHSH; CDR2 reads LQKENI.

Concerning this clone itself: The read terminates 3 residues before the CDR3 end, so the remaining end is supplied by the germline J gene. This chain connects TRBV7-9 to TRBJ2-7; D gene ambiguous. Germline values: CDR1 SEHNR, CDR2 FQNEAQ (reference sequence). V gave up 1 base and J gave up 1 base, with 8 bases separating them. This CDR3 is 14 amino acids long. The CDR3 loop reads CASSLGVRSYEQYF. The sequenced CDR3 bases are TGTGCCAGCAGCTTAGGGGTCAGGTCCTACGAG.

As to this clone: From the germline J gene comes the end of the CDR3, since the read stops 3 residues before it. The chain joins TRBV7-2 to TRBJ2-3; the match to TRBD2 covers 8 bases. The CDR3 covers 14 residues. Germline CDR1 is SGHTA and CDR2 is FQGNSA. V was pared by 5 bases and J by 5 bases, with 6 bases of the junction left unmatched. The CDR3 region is CASSPTGGKDTQYF. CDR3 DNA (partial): TGTGCCAGCAGCCCCACGGGGGGGAAAGATACG.

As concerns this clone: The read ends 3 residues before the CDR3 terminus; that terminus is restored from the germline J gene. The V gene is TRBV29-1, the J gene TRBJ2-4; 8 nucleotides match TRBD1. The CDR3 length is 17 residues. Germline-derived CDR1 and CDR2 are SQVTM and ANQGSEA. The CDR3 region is CSVEDFGQGAPQETQYF. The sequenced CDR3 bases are TGCAGCGTTGAAGATTTTGGGCAGGGGGCTCCTCAAGAGACT. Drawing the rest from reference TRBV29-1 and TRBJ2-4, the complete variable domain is SAVISQKPSRDICQRGTSLTIQCQVDSQVTMMFWYRQQPGQSLTLIATANQGSEATYESGFVIDKFPISRPNLTFSTLTVSNMSPEDSSIYLCSVEDFGQGAPQETQYFGAGTRLSVL.

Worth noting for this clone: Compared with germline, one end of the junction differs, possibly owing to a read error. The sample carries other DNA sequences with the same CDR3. Partial CDR3 DNA: TGTGCCAGCAGGACGGAGGGACAACGAAACACG. This sequence encodes CASRTEGQRNT. The CDR3 in its entirety is CASRTEGQRNTIYF. The rearrangement links TRBV7-9 to TRBJ1-3; D might be TRBD1 (6 bases). The CDR3 goes on 3 residues after the read ends, and that part is filled in from the germline J gene. The CDR3 extends over 14 amino acids. The V gene's germline CDR1 is SEHNR and CDR2 FQNEAQ (reference sequence).

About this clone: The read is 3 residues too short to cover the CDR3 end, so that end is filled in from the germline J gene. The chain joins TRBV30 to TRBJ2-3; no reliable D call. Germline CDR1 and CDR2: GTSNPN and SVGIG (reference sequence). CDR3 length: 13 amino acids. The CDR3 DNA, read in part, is TGTGCCTGGAGTGTAAATAGCAATCAGCCG. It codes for CAWSVNSNQP. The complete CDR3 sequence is CAWSVNSNQPQYF.

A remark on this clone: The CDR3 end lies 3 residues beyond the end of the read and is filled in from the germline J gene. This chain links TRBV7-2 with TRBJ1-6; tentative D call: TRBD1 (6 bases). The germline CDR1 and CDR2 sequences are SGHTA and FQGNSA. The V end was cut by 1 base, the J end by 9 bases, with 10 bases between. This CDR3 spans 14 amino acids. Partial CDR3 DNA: TGTGCCAGCAGCTTAGAACAGGGAATTTCACCC. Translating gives CASSLEQGISP. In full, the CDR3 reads CASSLEQGISPLHF.

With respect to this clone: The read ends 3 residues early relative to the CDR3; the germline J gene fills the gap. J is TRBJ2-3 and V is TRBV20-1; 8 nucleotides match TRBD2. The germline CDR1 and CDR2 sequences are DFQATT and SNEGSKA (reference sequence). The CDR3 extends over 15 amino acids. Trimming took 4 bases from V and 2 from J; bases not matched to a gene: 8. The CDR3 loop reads CSATVGGALTDTQYF. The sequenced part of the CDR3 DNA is TGCAGTGCTACCGTCGGGGGGGCCCTCACAGATACG.

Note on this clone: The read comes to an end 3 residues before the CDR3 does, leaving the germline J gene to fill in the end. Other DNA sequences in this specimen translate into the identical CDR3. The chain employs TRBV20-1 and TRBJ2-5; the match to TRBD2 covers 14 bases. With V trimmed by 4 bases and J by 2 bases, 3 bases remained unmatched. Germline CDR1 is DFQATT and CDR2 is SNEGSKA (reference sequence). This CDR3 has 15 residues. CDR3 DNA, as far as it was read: TGCAGTGCTACGGGACTAGCGGGAGTACAAGAGACC. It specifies CSATGLAGVQET. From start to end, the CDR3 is CSATGLAGVQETQYF.

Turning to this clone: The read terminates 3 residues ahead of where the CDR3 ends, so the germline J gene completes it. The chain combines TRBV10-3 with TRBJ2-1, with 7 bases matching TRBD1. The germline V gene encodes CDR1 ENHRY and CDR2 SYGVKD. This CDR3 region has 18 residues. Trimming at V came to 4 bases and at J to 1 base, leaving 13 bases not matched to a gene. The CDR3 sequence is CAISAQSTGLSSYNEQFF. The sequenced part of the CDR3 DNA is TGTGCCATCAGTGCACAATCGACAGGGCTATCGTCCTACAATGAG.

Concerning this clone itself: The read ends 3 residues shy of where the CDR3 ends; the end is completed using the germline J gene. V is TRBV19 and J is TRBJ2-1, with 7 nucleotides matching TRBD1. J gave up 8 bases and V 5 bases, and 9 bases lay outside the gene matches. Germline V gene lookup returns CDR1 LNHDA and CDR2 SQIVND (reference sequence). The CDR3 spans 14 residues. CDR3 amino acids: CASSGQVVTDEQFF. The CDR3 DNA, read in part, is TGTGCCAGTAGTGGACAGGTAGTGACTGATGAG.

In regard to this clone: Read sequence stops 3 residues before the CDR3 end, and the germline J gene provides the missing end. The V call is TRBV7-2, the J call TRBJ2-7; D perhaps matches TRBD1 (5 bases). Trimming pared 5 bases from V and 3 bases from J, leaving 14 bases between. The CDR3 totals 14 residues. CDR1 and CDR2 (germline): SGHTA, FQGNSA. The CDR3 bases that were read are TGTGCCAGCAGCCCAGACTGGGGCGACTACGAG. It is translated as CASSPDWGDYE. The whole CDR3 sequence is CASSPDWGDYEQYF.

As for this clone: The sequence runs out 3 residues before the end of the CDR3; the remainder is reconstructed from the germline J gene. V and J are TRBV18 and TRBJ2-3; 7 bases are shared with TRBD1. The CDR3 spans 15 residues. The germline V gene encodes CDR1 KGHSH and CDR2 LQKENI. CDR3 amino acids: CASSPRDSHWETQYF. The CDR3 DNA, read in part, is TGTGCCAGCTCCCCTCGGGACAGCCATTGGGAGACG.

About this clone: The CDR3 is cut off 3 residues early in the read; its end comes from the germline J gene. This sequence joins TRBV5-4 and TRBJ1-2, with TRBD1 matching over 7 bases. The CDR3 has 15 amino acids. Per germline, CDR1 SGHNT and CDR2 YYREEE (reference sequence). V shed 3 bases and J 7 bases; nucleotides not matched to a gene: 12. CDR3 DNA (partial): TGTGCCAGCAGCTCAAACCTACAGGGGAGTGGTGGC. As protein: CASSSNLQGSGG. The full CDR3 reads CASSSNLQGSGGYTF.

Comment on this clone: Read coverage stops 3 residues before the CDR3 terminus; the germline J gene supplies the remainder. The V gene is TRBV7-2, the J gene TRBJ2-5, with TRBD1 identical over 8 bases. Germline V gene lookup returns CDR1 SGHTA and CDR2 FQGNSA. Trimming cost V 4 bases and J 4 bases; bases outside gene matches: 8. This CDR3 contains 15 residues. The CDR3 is CASSSRTGRSETQYF. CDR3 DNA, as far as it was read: TGTGCCAGCAGCTCCCGGACAGGGCGTTCAGAGACC.

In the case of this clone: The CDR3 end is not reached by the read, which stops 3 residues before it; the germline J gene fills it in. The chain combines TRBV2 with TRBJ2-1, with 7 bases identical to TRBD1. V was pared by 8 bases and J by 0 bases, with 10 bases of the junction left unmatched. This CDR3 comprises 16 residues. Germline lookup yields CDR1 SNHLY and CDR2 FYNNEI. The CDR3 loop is CASGLDRPSSYNEQFF. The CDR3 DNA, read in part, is TGTGCCAGCGGGTTGGACAGGCCTAGCTCCTACAATGAG.

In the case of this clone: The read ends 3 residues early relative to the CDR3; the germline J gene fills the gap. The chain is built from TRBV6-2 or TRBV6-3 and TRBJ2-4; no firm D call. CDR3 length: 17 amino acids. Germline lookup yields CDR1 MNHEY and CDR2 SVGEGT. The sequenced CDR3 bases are TGTGCCAGCAGTTACTCGACCGCGGTCAGCTTGTTCTATGGT. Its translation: CASSYSTAVSLFYG. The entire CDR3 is CASSYSTAVSLFYGQYF.

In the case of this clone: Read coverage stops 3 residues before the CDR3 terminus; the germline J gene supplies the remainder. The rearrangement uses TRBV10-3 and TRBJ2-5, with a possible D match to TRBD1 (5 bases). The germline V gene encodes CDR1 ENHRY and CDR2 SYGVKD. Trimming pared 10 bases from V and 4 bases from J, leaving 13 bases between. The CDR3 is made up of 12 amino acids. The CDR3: CATLDTGETQYF. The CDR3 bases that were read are TGTGCCACCTTGGACACAGGAGAGACC.

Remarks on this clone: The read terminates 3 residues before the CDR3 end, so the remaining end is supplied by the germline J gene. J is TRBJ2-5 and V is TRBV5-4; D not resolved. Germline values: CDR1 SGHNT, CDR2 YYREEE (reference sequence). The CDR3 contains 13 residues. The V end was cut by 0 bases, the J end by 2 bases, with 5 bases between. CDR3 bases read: TGTGCCAGCAGCTTGGTCAGGCAAGAGACC. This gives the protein CASSLVRQET. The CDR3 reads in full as CASSLVRQETQYF.

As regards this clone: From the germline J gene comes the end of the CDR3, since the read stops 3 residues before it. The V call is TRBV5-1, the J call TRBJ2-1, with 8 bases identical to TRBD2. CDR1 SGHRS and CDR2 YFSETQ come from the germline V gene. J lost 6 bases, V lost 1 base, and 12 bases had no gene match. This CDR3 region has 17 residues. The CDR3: CASSLSPGERGSNEQFF. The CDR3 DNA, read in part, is TGCGCCAGCAGCTTGTCACCCGGAGAGCGGGGGTCCAATGAG.

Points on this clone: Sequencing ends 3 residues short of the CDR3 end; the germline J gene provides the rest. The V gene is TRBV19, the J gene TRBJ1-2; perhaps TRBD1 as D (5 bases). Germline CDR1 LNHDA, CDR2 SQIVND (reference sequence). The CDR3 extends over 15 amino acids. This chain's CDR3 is CASRGLDSLKNIYTF. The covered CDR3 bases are TGTGCCAGTAGGGGACTTGACAGCCTGAAAAACATC.

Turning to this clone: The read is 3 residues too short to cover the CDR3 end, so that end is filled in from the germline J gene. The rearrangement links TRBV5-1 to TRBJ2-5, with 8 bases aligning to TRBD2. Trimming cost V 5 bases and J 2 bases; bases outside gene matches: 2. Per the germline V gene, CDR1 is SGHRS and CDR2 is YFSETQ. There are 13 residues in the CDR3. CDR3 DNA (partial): TGCGCCAGCAGACTAGCGGTTCAAGAGACC. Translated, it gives CASRLAVQET. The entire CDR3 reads CASRLAVQETQYF.

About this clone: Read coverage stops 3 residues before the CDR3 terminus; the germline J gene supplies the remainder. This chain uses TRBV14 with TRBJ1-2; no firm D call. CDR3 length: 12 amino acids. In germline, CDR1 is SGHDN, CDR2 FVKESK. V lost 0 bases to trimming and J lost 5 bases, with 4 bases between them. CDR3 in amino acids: CASSQDPYGYTF. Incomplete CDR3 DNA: TGTGCCAGCAGCCAAGACCCATATGGC.

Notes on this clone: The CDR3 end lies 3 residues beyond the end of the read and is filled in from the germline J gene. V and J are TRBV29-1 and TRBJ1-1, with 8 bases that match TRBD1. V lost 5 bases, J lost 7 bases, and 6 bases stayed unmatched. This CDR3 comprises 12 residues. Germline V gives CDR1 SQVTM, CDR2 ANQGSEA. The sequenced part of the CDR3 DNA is TGCAGCGTTCCTGGACAGGGAATTGAA. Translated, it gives CSVPGQGIE. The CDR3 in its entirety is CSVPGQGIEAFF.